The 27 T cell receptor beta chains presented below share a single source sample, sequenced in a study of T cell changes during pregnancy in multiple sclerosis. The protocol was immunoSEQ multiplex PCR, while the TCRdb copy is restricted to in-frame clones and leaves out a portion. The sample records 55,000 to 70,000 clones, about 90% being singletons. The starting material was peripheral blood, obtained in the second trimester of pregnancy. The receptors stem from a female donor in good health, enrolled as a control in a pregnancy study.

V is TRBV6-6 and J is TRBJ2-7, with 11 bases identical to TRBD1. V lost 2 bases and J lost 2; bases outside the gene matches: 5. The CDR3 has 16 amino acids. Germline loops: CDR1 MNHNY, CDR2 SVGAGI (reference sequence). The DNA for the CDR3 is TGTGCCAGCAGTTACCCGGGACAGGGGGACCCCTACGAGCAGTACTTC. Translation: CASSYPGQGDPYEQYF.

J is TRBJ2-3 and V is TRBV4-2; 12 bases line up with TRBD2. The length of the CDR3 is 16 residues. The germline V gene encodes CDR1 LGHNA and CDR2 YNFKEQ. The trim removed 0 bases at V and 5 bases at J, leaving 3 bases unmatched. The CDR3 nucleotides read TGTGCCAGCAGCCAAGACCCTAGCGGGAGGGGAGATACGCAGTATTTT. It codes for CASSQDPSGRGDTQYF.

The J gene is TRBJ2-7, the V gene TRBV9; tentatively, D is TRBD1 (5 bases). V gave up 4 bases and J gave up 2 bases, with 25 bases separating them. The CDR3 has 18 residues. Germline CDR1 SGDLS, CDR2 YYNGEE. The CDR3 DNA sequence: TGTGCCAGCAGCACCCCCTCGAACCAACAGGACCTCCCCTACGAGCAGTACTTC. The encoded protein is CASSTPSNQQDLPYEQYF.

The chain combines TRBV7-9 with TRBJ1-1; a weak D match, TRBD1 (5 bases). Germline V lookup: CDR1 SEHNR, CDR2 FQNEAQ (reference sequence). Trimming took off 1 base at V and 1 base at J, with 13 bases between the two ends. The CDR3 loop spans 16 amino acids. CDR3 amino acids: CASSLGDSGKNTEAFF. The CDR3 nucleotides read TGTGCCAGCAGCTTAGGCGACAGCGGGAAGAACACTGAAGCTTTCTTT.

The genes are TRBV4-2 and TRBJ2-6; 11 positions agree with TRBD1. The V segment lost 1 base and the J segment 2 bases; nucleotides outside the gene matches: 7. Germline V gene lookup returns CDR1 LGHNA and CDR2 YNFKEQ. The CDR3 is 19 amino acids. CDR3 loop: CASSQGPAGQGAGANVLTF. The CDR3 DNA reads TGTGCCAGCAGCCAAGGACCGGCGGGACAGGGGGCTGGGGCCAACGTCCTGACTTTC.

This sequence joins TRBV11-2 and TRBJ1-1; the match to TRBD1 covers 7 bases. This CDR3 contains 13 residues. Trimming cost V 3 bases and J 4 bases; bases outside gene matches: 2. Germline V gene lookup returns CDR1 SGHAT and CDR2 FQNNGV. The CDR3 region has the DNA TGTGCCAGCAGCTTTTCAGGGGGCACTGAAGCTTTCTTT. Protein: CASSFSGGTEAFF.

The chain is built from TRBV11-2 and TRBJ1-5, with TRBD1 matching over 7 bases. Trimming removed 4 bases from V and 0 bases from J; junction bases left unmatched: 9. The CDR3 runs to 17 residues. CDR1 is SGHAT and CDR2 is FQNNGV in the germline V gene. This CDR3 is CASSSATGQASNQPQHF. The CDR3 DNA is TGTGCCAGCAGCTCCGCCACAGGACAGGCTAGCAATCAGCCCCAGCATTTT.

The V gene is TRBV4-2, the J gene TRBJ1-1; D not certain. There are 14 residues in the CDR3. Trimming shortened V by 6 bases and J by 4 bases, and 15 bases separated the two germline ends. The V gene's germline CDR1 is LGHNA and CDR2 YNFKEQ. The DNA of the CDR3 is TGTGCCAGCAGTAAACGATCGGGTATCACTGAAGCTTTCTTT. It encodes CASSKRSGITEAFF.

The chain is built from TRBV5-1 and TRBJ2-5, with 7 nucleotides matching TRBD1. This CDR3 is built from 14 residues. V shed 6 bases, J shed 5 bases, and the junction held 10 bases outside the gene matches. Germline V gives CDR1 SGHRS, CDR2 YFSETQ. The CDR3 loop reads CASNQRQGQETQYF. The CDR3 DNA is TGCGCCAGCAACCAACGCCAGGGACAGGAGACCCAGTACTTC.

The rearrangement joins TRBV28 to TRBJ2-3; possible D gene TRBD2, 6 bases. Trimming removed 0 bases at V and 3 bases at J, with 13 bases between. Germline V gene sequence: CDR1 MDHEN, CDR2 SYDVKM. CDR3 length: 16 amino acids. CDR3 bases: TGTGCCAGCAGTTTATGGAACGGGAGAGATACAGATACGCAGTATTTT. Encoded protein: CASSLWNGRDTDTQYF.

The V gene is TRBV7-6, the J gene TRBJ2-7, with 11 bases identical to TRBD2. The CDR3 runs 16 residues. V dropped 1 base and J dropped 3; count of bases not matched to a gene: 5. Looked up from germline, CDR1 is SGHVS and CDR2 is FNYEAQ. CDR3: CASSLDGTSGFYEQYF. The CDR3 bases are TGTGCCAGCAGCTTAGACGGGACTAGCGGCTTCTACGAGCAGTACTTC.

V is TRBV5-1 and J is TRBJ2-5, with D possibly matching TRBD2 (6 bases). The CDR3 totals 15 residues. Germline V gene sequence: CDR1 SGHRS, CDR2 YFSETQ. V shed 0 bases and J shed 4 bases, with 13 bases lying between them. The CDR3 DNA reads as TGCGCCAGCAGCTTGGCCTGGAGGGGCATAGAGACCCAGTACTTC. Its protein is CASSLAWRGIETQYF. Drawing the rest from reference TRBV5-1 and TRBJ2-5, the complete variable domain is KAGVTQTPRYLIKTRGQQVTLSCSPISGHRSVSWYQQTPGQGLQFLFEYFSETQRNKGNFPGRFSGRQFSNSRSEMNVSTLELGDSALYLCASSLAWRGIETQYFGPGTRLLVL.

The rearrangement links TRBV27 to TRBJ1-6; tentative D call: TRBD1 (5 bases). V lost 2 bases and J 0 bases, leaving 8 bases between the germline ends. Germline loops: CDR1 MNHEY, CDR2 SMNVEV (reference sequence). The CDR3 is 16 amino acids. CDR3 amino acids: CASSLGASSYNSPLHF. CDR3 nucleotides: TGTGCCAGCAGTTTAGGGGCGAGCTCCTATAATTCACCCCTCCACTTT.

The DNA of the CDR3 is TGTGCCAGCAGCTTTCAGGGTAGAGATACGCAGTATTTT. Translated, it gives CASSFQGRDTQYF. The V call is TRBV7-2, the J call TRBJ2-3, with D possibly being TRBD1 (5 bases). The CDR3 loop spans 13 amino acids. Trimming shortened V by 3 bases and J by 5 bases, and 9 bases separated the two germline ends. Germline V lookup: CDR1 SGHTA, CDR2 FQGNSA. The full variable domain, in which reference TRBV7-2 and TRBJ2-3 provide the parts outside the CDR3, is GAGVSQSPSNKVTEKGKDVELRCDPISGHTALYWYRQSLGQGLEFLIYFQGNSAPDKSGLPSDRFSAERTGGSVSTLTIQRTQQEDSAVYLCASSFQGRDTQYFGPGTRLTVL.

The chain uses TRBV7-2 and TRBJ1-5, with a possible D match to TRBD1 (5 bases). Trimming removed 5 bases from V and 4 bases from J, with 15 bases in between. Germline-derived CDR1 and CDR2 are SGHTA and FQGNSA. CDR3 length equals 15 residues. The CDR3 DNA reads as TGTGCCAGCAGCCTGGAGGGACTTAAGAATCAGCCCCAGCATTTT. Its translation is CASSLEGLKNQPQHF. Filled out from reference TRBV7-2 and TRBJ1-5, the complete variable domain reads GAGVSQSPSNKVTEKGKDVELRCDPISGHTALYWYRQSLGQGLEFLIYFQGNSAPDKSGLPSDRFSAERTGGSVSTLTIQRTQQEDSAVYLCASSLEGLKNQPQHFGDGTRLSIL.

This clone was found once. V gene TRBV28 combines with J gene TRBJ2-7; D gene unclear. The ends were cut back, 2 bases at V and 6 bases at J, with 17 bases in the middle. From germline, CDR1 is MDHEN and CDR2 SYDVKM. There are 15 residues in the CDR3. CDR3 bases: TGTGCCAGCAGTTTAGGAGCAGCACCCCTGGCCGAGCAGTACTTC. Protein: CASSLGAAPLAEQYF.

The chain has TRBV7-2 and TRBJ2-7; TRBD1 aligns across 10 bases. The length of the CDR3 is 15 residues. Germline V CDR1 and CDR2: SGHTA, FQGNSA. J gave up 6 bases and V 1 base, and 6 bases lay outside the gene matches. The CDR3 reads CASSLVDRGIGEQYF. The CDR3, as DNA: TGTGCCAGCAGCTTAGTGGACAGGGGGATTGGCGAGCAGTACTTC.

The J gene is TRBJ2-1, the V gene TRBV7-8; TRBD2 aligns across 11 bases. Germline trimming cut 5 bases from V and 7 bases from J; bases unmatched to any gene: 7. The length of the CDR3 is 15 residues. From germline, CDR1 is SGHVS and CDR2 FQNEAQ. The DNA for the CDR3 is TGTGCCAGCAGCGCCGGGACTAGCGGTGGTAATGAGCAGTTCTTC. Protein: CASSAGTSGGNEQFF.

CDR3 coding DNA: TGTGCCAGCAGTGGGACAGGGGGTCGGGTTCAGCCCCAGCATTTT. Amino acid sequence: CASSGTGGRVQPQHF. This chain uses TRBV7-8 with TRBJ1-5, with 11 bases matching TRBD1. Germline CDR1 is SGHVS and CDR2 is FQNEAQ. The CDR3 spans 15 residues. V lost 6 bases, J lost 6 bases, and 7 bases stayed unmatched.

The rearrangement links TRBV7-3 to TRBJ2-7, with 7 bases matching TRBD2. The V segment lost 5 bases and the J segment 6 bases; nucleotides outside the gene matches: 16. CDR3 length: 16 amino acids. Germline V gene lookup returns CDR1 SGHTA and CDR2 FQGTGA. As DNA, the CDR3 is TGTGCCAGCAGCCCTACGGGAAGGGGAGGGCAGAGCGAGCAGTACTTC. Its protein product is CASSPTGRGGQSEQYF.

The CDR3 nucleotides read TGTGCCAGCAGCGTAGGAGGCGAGCAGTACTTC. It codes for CASSVGGEQYF. This chain connects TRBV9 to TRBJ2-7; D call uncertain. The germline V and J ends were trimmed by 0 bases and 6 bases, with 4 bases remaining between them. CDR1 is SGDLS, CDR2 YYNGEE, per germline. There are 11 residues in the CDR3.

The chain has TRBV28 and TRBJ1-2; D unresolved. With 6 bases removed from V and 0 bases from J, the gap between germline ends came to 17 bases. Looked up from germline, CDR1 is MDHEN and CDR2 is SYDVKM. The CDR3 extends over 16 amino acids. CDR3 sequence (DNA): TGTGCCAGCAGCCATGACGGGGTCAGAGCTAACTATGGCTACACCTTC. Amino acid sequence: CASSHDGVRANYGYTF.

The chain has TRBV28 and TRBJ2-3; weak D call: TRBD2 (6 bases). Germline values: CDR1 MDHEN, CDR2 SYDVKM. Trimming shortened V by 1 base and J by 2 bases, and 10 bases separated the two germline ends. The CDR3 is 15 residues long. As DNA, the CDR3 is TGTGCCAGCAGTTTATCGGGGGAATACACAGATACGCAGTATTTT. The encoded protein is CASSLSGEYTDTQYF.

This chain links TRBV7-9 with TRBJ2-5; no clear D gene. CDR3 size: 12 residues. V was cut by 2 bases and J by 5 bases, with 6 bases left in between. Per germline, CDR1 SEHNR and CDR2 FQNEAQ (reference sequence). CDR3 sequence reads: CASSLPVETQYF. DNA for the CDR3: TGTGCCAGCAGCTTACCGGTTGAGACCCAGTACTTC. Using reference TRBV7-9 and TRBJ2-5 for the parts outside the CDR3, the full variable domain is DTGVSQNPRHKITKRGQNVTFRCDPISEHNRLYWYRQTLGQGPEFLTYFQNEAQLEKSRLLSDRFSAERPKGSFSTLEIQRTEQGDSAMYLCASSLPVETQYFGPGTRLLVL.

V is TRBV7-9 and J is TRBJ2-5; perhaps TRBD2 as D (6 bases). The CDR3 length is 14 residues. Trimming stripped 1 base from V and 3 bases from J, with 9 bases between. CDR1 is SEHNR and CDR2 is FQNEAQ in the germline V gene (reference sequence). CDR3 loop: CASSLVGGEETQYF. For the CDR3, the DNA is TGTGCCAGCAGCTTAGTGGGAGGTGAAGAGACCCAGTACTTC.

The chain couples TRBV5-6 to TRBJ2-3; D might be TRBD2 (5 bases). V gave up 4 bases and J gave up 4 bases, with 7 bases separating them. Germline assignment: CDR1 SGHDT and CDR2 YYEEEE. The CDR3 extends over 12 amino acids. CDR3 region: CASSRGPDTQYF. DNA of the CDR3: TGTGCCAGCAGCCGAGGGCCAGATACGCAGTATTTT.

The V and J genes are TRBV27 and TRBJ2-1; possibly TRBD2 for D (5 bases). CDR3 length equals 17 residues. The ends were cut back, 3 bases at V and 2 bases at J, with 17 bases in the middle. Looked up from germline, CDR1 is MNHEY and CDR2 is SMNVEV (reference sequence). The CDR3 here is CASSFMGRSGTYNEQFF. The CDR3 DNA reads TGTGCCAGCAGTTTCATGGGTCGCAGCGGAACCTACAATGAGCAGTTCTTC.